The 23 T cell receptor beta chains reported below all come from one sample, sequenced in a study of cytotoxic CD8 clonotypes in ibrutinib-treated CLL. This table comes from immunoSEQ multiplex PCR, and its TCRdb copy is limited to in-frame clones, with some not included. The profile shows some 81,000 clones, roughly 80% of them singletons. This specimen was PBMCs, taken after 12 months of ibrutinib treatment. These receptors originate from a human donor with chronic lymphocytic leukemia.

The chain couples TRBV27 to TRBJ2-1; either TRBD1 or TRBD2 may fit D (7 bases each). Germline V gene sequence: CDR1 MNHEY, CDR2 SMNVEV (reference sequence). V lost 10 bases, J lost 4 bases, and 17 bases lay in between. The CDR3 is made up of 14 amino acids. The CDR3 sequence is CAIRGPSGYNEQFF. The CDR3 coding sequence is TGTGCCATAAGGGGGCCTAGCGGATACAATGAGCAGTTCTTC.

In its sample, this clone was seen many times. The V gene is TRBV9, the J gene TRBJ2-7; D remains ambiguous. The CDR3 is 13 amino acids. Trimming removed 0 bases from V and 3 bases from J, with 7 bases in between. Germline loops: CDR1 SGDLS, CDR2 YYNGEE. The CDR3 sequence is CASSVDQGYEQYF. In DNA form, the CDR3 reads TGTGCCAGCAGCGTAGATCAAGGCTACGAGCAGTACTTC.

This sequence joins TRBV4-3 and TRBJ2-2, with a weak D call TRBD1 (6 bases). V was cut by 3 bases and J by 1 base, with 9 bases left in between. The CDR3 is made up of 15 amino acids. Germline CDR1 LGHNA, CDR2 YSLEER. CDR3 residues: CASSHRGGNTGELFF. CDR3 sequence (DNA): TGCGCCAGCAGCCATAGAGGGGGGAACACCGGGGAGCTGTTTTTT.

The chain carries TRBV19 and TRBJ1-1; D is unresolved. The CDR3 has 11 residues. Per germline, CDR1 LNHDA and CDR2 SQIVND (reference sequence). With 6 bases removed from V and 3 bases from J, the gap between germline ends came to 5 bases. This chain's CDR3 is CASSRYTEAFF. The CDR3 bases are TGTGCCAGTAGCAGGTACACTGAAGCTTTCTTT.

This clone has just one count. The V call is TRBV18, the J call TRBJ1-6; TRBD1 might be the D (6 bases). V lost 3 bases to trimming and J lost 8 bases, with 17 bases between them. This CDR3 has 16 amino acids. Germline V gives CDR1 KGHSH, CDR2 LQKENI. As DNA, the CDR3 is TGTGCCAGCTCACCCAGCCTGGGGGGGGCCTATTCACCCCTCCACTTT. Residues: CASSPSLGGAYSPLHF.

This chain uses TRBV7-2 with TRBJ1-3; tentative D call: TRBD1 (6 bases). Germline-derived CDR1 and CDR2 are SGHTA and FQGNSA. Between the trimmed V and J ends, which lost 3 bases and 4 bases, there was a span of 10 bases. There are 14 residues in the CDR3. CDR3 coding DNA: TGTGCCAGCAGCTTGTGGGGGGCGGGAAACACCATATATTTT. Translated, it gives CASSLWGAGNTIYF. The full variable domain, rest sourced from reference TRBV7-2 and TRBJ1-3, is GAGVSQSPSNKVTEKGKDVELRCDPISGHTALYWYRQSLGQGLEFLIYFQGNSAPDKSGLPSDRFSAERTGGSVSTLTIQRTQQEDSAVYLCASSLWGAGNTIYFGEGSWLTVV.

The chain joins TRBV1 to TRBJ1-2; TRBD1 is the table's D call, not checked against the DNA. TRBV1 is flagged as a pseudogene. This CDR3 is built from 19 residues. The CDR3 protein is CTSSEGTSRAWSRTNGYTF. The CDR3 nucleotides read TGCACCAGCAGCGAAGGAACCAGCAGGGCGTGGAGCCGAACGAATGGCTACACCTTC.

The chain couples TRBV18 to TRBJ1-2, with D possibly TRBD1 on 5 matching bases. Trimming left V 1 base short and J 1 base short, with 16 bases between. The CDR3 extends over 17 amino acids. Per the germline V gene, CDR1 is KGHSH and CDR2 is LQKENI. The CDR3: CASSPQQAGGVNYGYTF. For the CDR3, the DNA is TGTGCCAGCTCACCACAACAGGCCGGAGGGGTTAACTATGGCTACACCTTC.

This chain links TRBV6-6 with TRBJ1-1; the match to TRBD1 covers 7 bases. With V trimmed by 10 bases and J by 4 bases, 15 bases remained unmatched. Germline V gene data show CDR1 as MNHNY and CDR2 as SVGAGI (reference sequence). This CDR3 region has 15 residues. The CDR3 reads CATEGATRGGTEAFF. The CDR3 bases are TGTGCCACCGAGGGGGCGACCAGGGGGGGCACTGAAGCTTTCTTT.

The CDR3 loop is CASSAQGGPDTGELFF. The CDR3 bases are TGTGCCAGCTCAGCCCAGGGTGGGCCGGACACCGGGGAGCTGTTTTTT. The V gene is TRBV18, the J gene TRBJ2-2, with a weak D call TRBD1 (5 bases). The V end lost 5 bases, the J end lost 3 bases, and 16 bases lay between the germline ends. Germline V gene data show CDR1 as KGHSH and CDR2 as LQKENI. The CDR3 runs 16 residues.

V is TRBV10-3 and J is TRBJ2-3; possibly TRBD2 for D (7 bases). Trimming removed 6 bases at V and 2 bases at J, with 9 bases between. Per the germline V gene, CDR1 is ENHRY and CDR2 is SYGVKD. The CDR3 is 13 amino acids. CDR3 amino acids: CAIRRGLTDTQYF. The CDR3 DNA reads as TGTGCCATCAGGCGGGGGCTCACAGATACGCAGTATTTT.

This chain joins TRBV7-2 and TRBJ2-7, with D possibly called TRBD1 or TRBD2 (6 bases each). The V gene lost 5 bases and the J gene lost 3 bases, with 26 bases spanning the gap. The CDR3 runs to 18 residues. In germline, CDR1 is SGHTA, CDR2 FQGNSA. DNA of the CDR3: TGTGCCAGCAGCAAAAAACCCCCCGGGTGGGGGGCCATCTACGAGCAGTACTTC. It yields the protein CASSKKPPGWGAIYEQYF. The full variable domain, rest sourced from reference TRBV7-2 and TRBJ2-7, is GAGVSQSPSNKVTEKGKDVELRCDPISGHTALYWYRQSLGQGLEFLIYFQGNSAPDKSGLPSDRFSAERTGGSVSTLTIQRTQQEDSAVYLCASSKKPPGWGAIYEQYFGPGTRLTVT.

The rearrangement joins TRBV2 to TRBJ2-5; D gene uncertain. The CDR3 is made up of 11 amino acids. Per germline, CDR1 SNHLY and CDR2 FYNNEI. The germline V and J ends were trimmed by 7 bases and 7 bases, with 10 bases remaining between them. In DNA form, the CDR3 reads TGTGCCAGCACGGTCCTTTGGACCCAGTACTTC. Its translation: CASTVLWTQYF.

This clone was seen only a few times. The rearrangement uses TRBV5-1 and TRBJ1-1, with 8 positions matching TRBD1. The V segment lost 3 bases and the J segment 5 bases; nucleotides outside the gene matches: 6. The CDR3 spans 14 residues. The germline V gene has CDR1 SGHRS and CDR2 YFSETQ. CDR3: CASSSQGAGTEAFF. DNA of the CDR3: TGCGCCAGCAGCTCCCAGGGGGCTGGTACTGAAGCTTTCTTT.

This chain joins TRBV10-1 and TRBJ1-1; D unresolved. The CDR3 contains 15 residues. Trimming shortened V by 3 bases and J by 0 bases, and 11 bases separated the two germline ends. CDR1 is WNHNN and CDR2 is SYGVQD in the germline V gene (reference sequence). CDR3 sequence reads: CASSESPVLNTEAFF. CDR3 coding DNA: TGCGCCAGCAGTGAATCGCCAGTCTTGAACACTGAAGCTTTCTTT.

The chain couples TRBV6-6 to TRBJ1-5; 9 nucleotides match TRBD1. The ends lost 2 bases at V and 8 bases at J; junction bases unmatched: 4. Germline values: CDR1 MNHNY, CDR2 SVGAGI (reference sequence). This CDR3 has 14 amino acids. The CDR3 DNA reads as TGTGCCAGCAGTTACCGGGACAGGGCTGAGCCCCAGCATTTT. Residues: CASSYRDRAEPQHF.

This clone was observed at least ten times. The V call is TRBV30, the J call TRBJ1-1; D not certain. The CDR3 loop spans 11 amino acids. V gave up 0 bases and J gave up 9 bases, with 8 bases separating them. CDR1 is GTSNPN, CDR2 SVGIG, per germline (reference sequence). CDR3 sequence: CAWSVPEKAFF. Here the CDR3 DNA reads TGTGCCTGGAGTGTCCCCGAGAAAGCTTTCTTT.

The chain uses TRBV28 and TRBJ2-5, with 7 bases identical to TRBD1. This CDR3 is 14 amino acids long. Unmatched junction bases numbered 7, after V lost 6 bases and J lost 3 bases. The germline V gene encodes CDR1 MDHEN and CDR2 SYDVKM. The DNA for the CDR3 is TGTGCCAGCAGCCCGGACAGGCCGGAAGAGACCCAGTACTTC. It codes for CASSPDRPEETQYF.

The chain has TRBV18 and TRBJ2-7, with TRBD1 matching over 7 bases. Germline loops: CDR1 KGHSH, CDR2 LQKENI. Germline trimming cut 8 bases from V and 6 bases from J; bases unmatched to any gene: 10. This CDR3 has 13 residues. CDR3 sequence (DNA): TGTGCCAGCACGCAGGGACAGCTCGGCGAGCAGTACTTC. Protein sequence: CASTQGQLGEQYF.

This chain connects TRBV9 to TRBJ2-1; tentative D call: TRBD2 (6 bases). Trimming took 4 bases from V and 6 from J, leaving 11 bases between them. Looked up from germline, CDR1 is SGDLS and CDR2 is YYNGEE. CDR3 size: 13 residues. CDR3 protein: CASSPHGGNEQFF. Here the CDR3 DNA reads TGTGCCAGCAGCCCCCACGGGGGCAATGAGCAGTTCTTC. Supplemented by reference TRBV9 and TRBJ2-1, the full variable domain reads DSGVTQTPKHLITATGQRVTLRCSPRSGDLSVYWYQQSLDQGLQFLIQYYNGEERAKGNILERFSAQQFPDLHSELNLSSLELGDSALYFCASSPHGGNEQFFGPGTRLTVL.

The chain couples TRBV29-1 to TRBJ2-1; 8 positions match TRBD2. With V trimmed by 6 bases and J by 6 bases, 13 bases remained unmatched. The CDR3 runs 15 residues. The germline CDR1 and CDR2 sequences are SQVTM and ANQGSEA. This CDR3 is CSVTPGSGGTNEQFF. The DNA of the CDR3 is TGCAGCGTGACTCCAGGAAGCGGGGGTACCAATGAGCAGTTCTTC.

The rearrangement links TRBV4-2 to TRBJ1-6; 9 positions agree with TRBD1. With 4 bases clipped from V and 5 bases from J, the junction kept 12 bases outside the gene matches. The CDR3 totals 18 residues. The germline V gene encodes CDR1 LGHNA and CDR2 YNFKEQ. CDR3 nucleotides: TGTGCCAGCAGCCTGACTCCCGGGACAGGGTTCCATAATTCACCCCTCCACTTT. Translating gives CASSLTPGTGFHNSPLHF.

The CDR3 region is CASSLWVGTDTQYF. CDR3 coding DNA: TGTGCCAGCAGTTTGTGGGTAGGCACAGATACGCAGTATTTT. V usage is TRBV27 and J usage is TRBJ2-3; the D is unclear. CDR1 is MNHEY, CDR2 SMNVEV, per germline (reference sequence). V was shortened by 3 bases and J by 1 base, with 8 bases between the two germline ends. The CDR3 is 14 residues long.